A selection of T cell receptor beta chains follows, all from one sample in a study of post-analysis software for immune sequencing data. TCRdb itself ran the PCR reads through MiXCR, one entry per CDR3 protein. The sample contains 650,000 to 850,000 distinct CDR3 sequences, roughly 58% of which appear only once. The source material was blood. The receptor source for this set is a girl between 10 and 17 years old with multiple sclerosis. Each CDR3 is given with its conserved first and last residue. The D gene is left open where the match is weak. Expanded clones are given a class, and other clones once, few, many or no size at all.

CDR3nt,CDR3aa,j_gene,d_gene,v_gene,abundance
TGTGCCAGCAGCGCCTACACTAGCGGGGGACGGGAGACCCAGTACTTC,CASSAYTSGGRETQYF,TRBJ2-5,TRBD2,TRBV9,-
TGCAGTGCTGCCGGGACAGGAACCTACAATGAGCAGTACTTC,CSAAGTGTYNEQYF,TRBJ2-7,TRBD1,TRBV20-1,-
TGTGCCAGCAGCCAAGGGACTAGCGGGAGGAGATGGAATGTGCAGTTCTTC,CASSQGTSGRRWNVQFF,TRBJ2-1,TRBD2,TRBV3-1,-
TGCAGTGCTTACACTTCCAGGGGGCGCACCTACGAGCAGTACTTC,CSAYTSRGRTYEQYF,TRBJ2-7,TRBD1,TRBV20-1,-
TGTGCCAGCAGTTTCGGGGAGACAGGGGCGGCCTACGAGCAGTACTTC,CASSFGETGAAYEQYF,TRBJ2-7,TRBD1,TRBV12-3/TRBV12-4,-
TGTGCCAGCACCGCCACGGGGGCGTGGGGCTACACCTTC,CASTATGAWGYTF,TRBJ1-2,-,TRBV7-9,-
TGTGCCAGCAGCTTAGTAACAGGGAACACCGGGGAGCTGTTTTTT,CASSLVTGNTGELFF,TRBJ2-2,-,TRBV7-9,-
TGTGCCACCAGTGCGGGGAGCGGCGGGTGGGATACGCAGTATTTT,CATSAGSGGWDTQYF,TRBJ2-3,-,TRBV24-1,-
TGTGCCAGCAGCGTAGTAGGGGCTAACTATGGCTACACCTTC,CASSVVGANYGYTF,TRBJ1-2,-,TRBV9,-
TGTGCCAGCAGCTTAGGTACAGGGTCTAACTATGGCTACACCTTC,CASSLGTGSNYGYTF,TRBJ1-2,-,TRBV7-6,-
TGTGCCAGCAACCAGGACCGAACGGGTAGCAATCAGCCCCAGCATTTT,CASNQDRTGSNQPQHF,TRBJ1-5,-,TRBV7-8,-
TGTGCCAGCAGTCCTAGGGGGGAGCTCCAAGAGACCCAGTACTTC,CASSPRGELQETQYF,TRBJ2-5,-,TRBV6-5,-
TGCAGCGTTGACGGGGCGGGGTCCTACGAGCAGTACTTC,CSVDGAGSYEQYF,TRBJ2-7,-,TRBV29-1,-
TGCAGCGTTGATTTCCTGGGGGCTGCGCGGTACTTC,CSVDFLGAARYF,TRBJ2-4,-,TRBV29-1,-
TGTGCCAGCAGCCCGTTGGGGACCGGGAGGGCCTACGAGCAGTACTTC,CASSPLGTGRAYEQYF,TRBJ2-7,TRBD2,TRBV14,-
TGTGCCAGCAGCCCCATGCAGGGCCTCTACGAGCAGTACTTC,CASSPMQGLYEQYF,TRBJ2-7,-,TRBV7-2,-
TGTGCCAGCAGTTCCCAGACCCGGTACGGCACAGATATGCAGTATTTT,CASSSQTRYGTDMQYF,TRBJ2-3,-,TRBV28,-
TGTGCCATCAGTGGGACGGACTATGGCTACACCTTC,CAISGTDYGYTF,TRBJ1-2,-,TRBV10-3,-
TGTGCCATCAGTGATAGCGGGGGGGCCTACAATGAGCAGTTCTTC,CAISDSGGAYNEQFF,TRBJ2-1,TRBD2,TRBV10-3,-
TGTGCCAGCAGCCGGGACAGGGGAAATCCAGATACGCAGTATTTT,CASSRDRGNPDTQYF,TRBJ2-3,TRBD1,TRBV7-2,few
TGTGCCAGCAGTTTACGGCTGTCCTACAATGAGCAGTTCTTC,CASSLRLSYNEQFF,TRBJ2-1,-,TRBV27,-
TGCGCCAGCAGCCACAGGACAGAAGAGACCCAGTACTTC,CASSHRTEETQYF,TRBJ2-5,-,TRBV5-1,-
TGTGCCAGCAGCCAGGGGGACAGGGGGCGTCCTTTGGAGACCCAGTACTTC,CASSQGDRGRPLETQYF,TRBJ2-5,TRBD1,TRBV7-2,few
TGTGCCAGCAGCCATTCGGGGAACTCCTACAATGAGCAGTTCTTC,CASSHSGNSYNEQFF,TRBJ2-1,-,TRBV3-1,-
TGCAGTGCTAGAGATAGGCAGGGTTCCAGCACAGATACGCAGTATTTT,CSARDRQGSSTDTQYF,TRBJ2-3,-,TRBV20-1,-
TGTGCCAGCAGTTATAGCCTAGCGACCCAAGAGACCCAGTACTTC,CASSYSLATQETQYF,TRBJ2-5,-,TRBV12-3/TRBV12-4,few
TGTGCCAGCAGGCCAGACTACTACAATGAGCAGTTCTTC,CASRPDYYNEQFF,TRBJ2-1,-,TRBV12-3/TRBV12-4,few
TGTGCCAGCAGCCCAATCGGGGCGGCCGGGGCCAACGTCCTGACTTTC,CASSPIGAAGANVLTF,TRBJ2-6,-,TRBV7-3,few
TGTGCCAGCAGTGTCGGACTAGCGGGAGGTGGGTACGAGCAGTACTTC,CASSVGLAGGGYEQYF,TRBJ2-7,TRBD2,TRBV12-3/TRBV12-4,-
TGCAGCGTTCGAAATACAGGGTCGAACGAAAAACTGTTTTTT,CSVRNTGSNEKLFF,TRBJ1-4,-,TRBV29-1,few
TGCGCCAGCAGCCAAGATTCAGGGGGGGGCGGCAAAAACATTCAGTACTTC,CASSQDSGGGGKNIQYF,TRBJ2-4,-,TRBV4-1,-
TGTGCCAGCAGCGTAGCGACTAGCTATGGGAACACAGATACGCAGTATTTT,CASSVATSYGNTDTQYF,TRBJ2-3,TRBD2,TRBV9,-
TGCAGTCTTCCGGGACTTCAAGAGACCCAGTACTTC,CSLPGLQETQYF,TRBJ2-5,-,TRBV20-1,few
TGTGCCAGCAGCGTAGCTACCCAAGATACGCAGTATTTT,CASSVATQDTQYF,TRBJ2-3,-,TRBV9,-
TGTGCCAGCAGTTTCCGGAGGACGATAGGGAACACTGAAGCTTTCTTT,CASSFRRTIGNTEAFF,TRBJ1-1,-,TRBV12-3/TRBV12-4,-
TGTGCCAGCAGTCCGACTAGCGGGAGACTCCAGCAGTACTTC,CASSPTSGRLQQYF,TRBJ2-4,TRBD2,TRBV12-3/TRBV12-4,-